One sample yielded the 2 T cell receptor beta chains listed below, sequenced in a study of blood T cell repertoires in COVID-19. The protocol was immunoSEQ multiplex PCR, while the TCRdb copy is restricted to in-frame clones and leaves out a portion. The data show about 15,000 clones, 70% to 90% seen once. Sequencing was carried out using peripheral blood. The receptors stem from a man in his 70s in a cohort sampled during active COVID-19.

The rearrangement links TRBV27 to TRBJ1-5; 7 nucleotides agree with TRBD1. CDR1 is MNHEY, CDR2 SMNVEV, per germline (reference sequence). CDR3 length: 12 residues. J gave up 14 bases and V 3 bases, and 7 bases lay outside the gene matches. The CDR3, as DNA: TGTGCCAGCAGTTTTTCAGGGGGTCGGGAGCATTTT. Translating it yields CASSFSGGREHF.

The chain links TRBV6-5 to TRBJ1-1; D is perhaps TRBD1 (6 bases). The CDR3 is made up of 15 amino acids. Trimming stripped 7 bases from V and 2 bases from J, with 17 bases between. The germline CDR1 and CDR2 sequences are MNHEY and SVGAGI. CDR3 region: CASMPLQGHNTEAFF. As DNA, the CDR3 is TGTGCCAGCATGCCCTTACAGGGTCACAACACTGAAGCTTTCTTT.